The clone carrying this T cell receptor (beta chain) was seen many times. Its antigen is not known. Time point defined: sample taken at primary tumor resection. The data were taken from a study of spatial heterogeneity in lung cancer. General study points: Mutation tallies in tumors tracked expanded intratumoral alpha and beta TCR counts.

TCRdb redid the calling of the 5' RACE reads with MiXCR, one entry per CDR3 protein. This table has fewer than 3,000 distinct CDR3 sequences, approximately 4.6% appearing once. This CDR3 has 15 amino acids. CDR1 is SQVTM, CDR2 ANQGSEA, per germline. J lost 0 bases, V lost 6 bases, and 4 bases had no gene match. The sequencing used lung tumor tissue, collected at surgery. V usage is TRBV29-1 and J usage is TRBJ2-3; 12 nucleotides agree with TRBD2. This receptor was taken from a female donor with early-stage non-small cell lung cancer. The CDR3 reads CSVRTSGMSTDTQYF. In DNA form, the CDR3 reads TGCAGCGTCCGGACTAGCGGGATGAGCACAGATACGCAGTATTTT.